Below, 5 T cell receptor beta chains from the same sample are listed, as sequenced in a study of T-cell memory formation after mild COVID-19. A single record per CDR3 protein comes from TCRdb applying MiXCR to the 5' RACE reads. Of approximately 150,000 distinct CDR3 sequences listed, 15% to 20% are singletons. Material for sequencing was PBMCs or a T cell subset sorted from them (not recorded which). These receptors all stem from an adult woman who had mild COVID-19 (a few samples of this study predate the infection). Cell type and time point are not known.

The genes are TRBV4-2 and TRBJ2-2; 11 bases are shared with TRBD2. The CDR3 is 16 residues long. With V trimmed by 0 bases and J by 5 bases, 2 bases remained unmatched. Germline loops: CDR1 LGHNA, CDR2 YNFKEQ. CDR3 sequence: CASSQESSGGTGELFF. In DNA form, the CDR3 reads TGTGCCAGCAGCCAAGAGTCTAGCGGGGGGACCGGGGAGCTGTTTTTT.

The chain is built from TRBV12-3 or TRBV12-4 and TRBJ2-3; TRBD2 agrees at 10 bases. CDR3 size: 17 residues. V lost 5 bases to trimming and J lost 0 bases; unmatched junction nucleotides: 8. CDR3 sequence (DNA): TGTGCCAGCAGTCACGGGACTAGCGCAACTAGCACAGATACGCAGTATTTT. Protein: CASSHGTSATSTDTQYF.

Many counts were recorded for this clonotype. The J gene is TRBJ2-7, the V gene TRBV30, with TRBD1 matching 9 bases. This CDR3 spans 15 amino acids. With V trimmed by 2 bases and J by 2 bases, 7 bases remained unmatched. The germline CDR1 and CDR2 sequences are GTSNPN and SVGIG (reference sequence). Here the CDR3 reads CAWSPTGTGTYEQYF. The CDR3 DNA reads as TGTGCCTGGAGTCCTACCGGGACAGGGACCTACGAGCAGTACTTC.

The rearrangement links TRBV20-1 to TRBJ2-7; 9 positions agree with TRBD1. CDR3 length equals 14 residues. Germline lookup yields CDR1 DFQATT and CDR2 SNEGSKA (reference sequence). The V gene end was trimmed by 1 base and the J gene end by 2 bases; junction bases not matched to a gene: 3. The chain's CDR3 is CSARGDRVTYEQYF. The CDR3 DNA reads as TGCAGTGCTAGAGGGGACAGGGTCACCTACGAGCAGTACTTC.

This clonotype was found a few times. The genes are TRBV5-1 and TRBJ1-1; D gene ambiguous. Germline loops: CDR1 SGHRS, CDR2 YFSETQ. The V end was cut by 1 base, the J end by 1 base, with 5 bases between. The CDR3 sequence is 13 residues long. The CDR3 is CASSLLKNTEAFF. DNA for the CDR3: TGCGCCAGCAGCTTGCTCAAGAACACTGAAGCTTTCTTT.